This T cell receptor (beta chain) came from a study of CD8 T cells in Susac syndrome. V dropped 3 bases and J dropped 2; count of bases not matched to a gene: 3. The CDR3 covers 14 residues. Random hexamers were used to reverse transcribe the RNA input (about 0.45 to 1 ug). The amplification used immunoSEQ multiplex PCR on TCR beta CDR3; it spanned 54 Vbeta and 13 Jbeta. TCRdb used MiXCR to reprocess the immunoSEQ multiplex PCR reads, holding one entry per CDR3 protein. Seen here are around 280,000 distinct CDR3 sequences, 85% observed once, and the top ten hold 0.11%. Included as multiple sclerosis controls were treatment-naive patients who had stable or active relapsing-remitting disease. TEMRA cells were FACS-enriched, unlike CD8+ and CD4+ T cells, which were negatively isolated.

This chain connects TRBV12-3 or TRBV12-4 to TRBJ2-7; 8 bases are a match to TRBD2. The receptor comes from a human donor with multiple sclerosis. Sample: CD8+ T cells from PBMCs. CDR3 region: CASSLVGLAYEQYF. The CDR3 DNA is TGTGCCAGCAGTTTGGTGGGACTAGCCTACGAGCAGTACTTC.